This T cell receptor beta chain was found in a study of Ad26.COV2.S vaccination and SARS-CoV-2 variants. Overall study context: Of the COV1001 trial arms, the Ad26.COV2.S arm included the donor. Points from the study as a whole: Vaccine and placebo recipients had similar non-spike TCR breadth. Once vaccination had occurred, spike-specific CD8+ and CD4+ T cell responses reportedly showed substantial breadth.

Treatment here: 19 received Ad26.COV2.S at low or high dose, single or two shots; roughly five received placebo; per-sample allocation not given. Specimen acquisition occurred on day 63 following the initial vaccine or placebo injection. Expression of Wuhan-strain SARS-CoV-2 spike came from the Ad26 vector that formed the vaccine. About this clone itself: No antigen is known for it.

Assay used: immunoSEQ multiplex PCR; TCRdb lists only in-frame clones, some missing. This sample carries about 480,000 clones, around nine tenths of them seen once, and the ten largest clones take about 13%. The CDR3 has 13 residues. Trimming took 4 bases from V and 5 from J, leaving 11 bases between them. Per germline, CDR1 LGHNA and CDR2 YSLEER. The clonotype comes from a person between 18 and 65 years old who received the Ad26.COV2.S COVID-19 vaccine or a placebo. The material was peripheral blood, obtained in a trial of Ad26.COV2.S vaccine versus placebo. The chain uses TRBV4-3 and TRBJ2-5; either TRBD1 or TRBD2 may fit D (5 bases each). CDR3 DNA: TGCGCCAGCAGCCTCGGGACCGGGGAGACCCAGTACTTC. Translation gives CASSLGTGETQYF.